The 14 T cell receptor beta chains below come from one sample, sequenced in a study of cytomegalovirus exposure and HLA in healthy donors. The PCR was carried out with 60 Vbeta primers and 13 Jbeta primers. The table came from immunoSEQ multiplex PCR; TCRdb's copy has only in-frame clones and leaves some out. The table lists 150,000 to 200,000 clones, over 70% of them singletons. Material for sequencing was PBMCs. The receptors shown here come from a young man in good health and CMV-seronegative.

This clone was detected a few times. The CDR3 DNA reads as TGTGCCAGCAGTTTATTCTCGGGGGTCCGGCAAGGGCCAGGAAACGAGGGAGCTTTCTTT. It yields the protein CASSLFSGVRQGPGNEGAFF. The chain couples TRBV27 to TRBJ1-1, with a possible D match to TRBD1 (5 bases). V was pared by 1 base and J by 10 bases, with 34 bases between. Germline-derived CDR1 and CDR2 are MNHEY and SMNVEV (reference sequence). This CDR3 has 20 amino acids.

This sequence joins TRBV10-3 and TRBJ2-5; TRBD2 aligns across 13 bases. V gave up 8 bases and J gave up 5 bases; unmatched junction bases: 11. CDR3 length: 16 amino acids. Germline V lookup: CDR1 ENHRY, CDR2 SYGVKD. DNA of the CDR3: TGTGCCATCTCCCCCACCGGGACTAGCGGGAATGAGACCCAGTACTTC. Its protein is CAISPTGTSGNETQYF.

This chain links TRBV5-1 with TRBJ2-3; 8 positions agree with TRBD1. This CDR3 region has 15 residues. The germline gives CDR1 SGHRS, CDR2 YFSETQ. The junction had 6 bases not matched to a gene; V was cut back by 2 bases and J by 4 bases. CDR3 in DNA: TGCGCCAGCAGCTTAACAGGGGGACACGCAGATACGCAGTATTTT. Amino acid sequence: CASSLTGGHADTQYF.

This chain uses TRBV2 with TRBJ1-5; D is undetermined. This CDR3 spans 14 amino acids. Germline V lookup: CDR1 SNHLY, CDR2 FYNNEI. Trimming pared 7 bases from V and 0 bases from J, leaving 10 bases between. The CDR3, as DNA: TGTGCCAGCACATTGTACAGTAGCAATCAGCCCCAGCATTTT. It is translated as CASTLYSSNQPQHF.

The J gene is TRBJ2-5, the V gene TRBV7-6; TRBD2 is a possible D gene (7 bases). This CDR3 spans 14 amino acids. In germline, CDR1 is SGHVS, CDR2 FNYEAQ. V lost 1 base, J lost 3 bases, and 9 bases lay in between. CDR3 in DNA: TGTGCCAGCAGCTTAGAAGGGGGGGAAGAGACCCAGTACTTC. Its translation is CASSLEGGEETQYF.

The chain recombines TRBV2 with TRBJ1-1; possible D gene TRBD1, 5 bases. This CDR3 region has 15 residues. Per the germline V gene, CDR1 is SNHLY and CDR2 is FYNNEI. The ends were cut back, 7 bases at V and 6 bases at J, with 21 bases in the middle. CDR3 in DNA: TGTGCCAGCATGGGGGGGATTGGTGGGATGGCTGAAGCTTTCTTT. It encodes CASMGGIGGMAEAFF.

The genes are TRBV11-3 and TRBJ1-1; TRBD1 might be the D (6 bases). The V end lost 2 bases, the J end lost 3 bases, and 10 bases lay between the germline ends. CDR1 SGHNT and CDR2 YENEEA come from the germline V gene. This CDR3 region has 14 residues. The CDR3 is CASSLWGRDTEAFF. As DNA, the CDR3 is TGTGCCAGCAGCTTATGGGGGCGAGACACTGAAGCTTTCTTT.

The rearrangement uses TRBV29-1 and TRBJ1-5; D ambiguous. CDR1 SQVTM and CDR2 ANQGSEA come from the germline V gene. The CDR3 totals 14 residues. V was trimmed by 4 bases and J by 3 bases, leaving 13 bases between them. For the CDR3, the DNA is TGCAGCGTTGGAGCGGGCGGCTACAATCAGCCCCAGCATTTT. Translating it yields CSVGAGGYNQPQHF.

This rearrangement joins TRBV28 to TRBJ2-1, with 10 bases fitting TRBD1. Germline assignment: CDR1 MDHEN and CDR2 SYDVKM. V was clipped by 4 bases and J by 8 bases; unmatched bases: 11. The CDR3 is 16 amino acids. CDR3: CASSWDGRQGAHEQFF. CDR3 nucleotides: TGTGCCAGCAGTTGGGATGGAAGACAGGGGGCCCATGAGCAGTTCTTC.

V and J are TRBV27 and TRBJ1-1; D possibly corresponds to TRBD1 (6 bases). V was trimmed by 6 bases and J by 6 bases, leaving 14 bases between them. The length of the CDR3 is 13 residues. Germline CDR1 is MNHEY and CDR2 is SMNVEV (reference sequence). The DNA for the CDR3 is TGTGCCAGCAGGTACCAGGGGTTGGCTGAAGCTTTCTTT. This codes for CASRYQGLAEAFF.

About this clone: A read error may produce the germline difference seen at one junction end. The rearrangement links TRBV7-2 to TRBJ2-7; 7 nucleotides line up with TRBD1. Germline V lookup: CDR1 SGHTA, CDR2 FQGNSA. CDR3 length equals 15 residues. In nucleotides, the CDR3 is TGTGCCAGCAGCTTAGTCGGGACAGACCTCTACGAGACGTGCTTC. It yields the protein CASSLVGTDLYETCF.

The rearrangement uses TRBV28 and TRBJ2-3; D is unclear. Trimming pared 7 bases from V and 7 bases from J, leaving 21 bases between. CDR1 is MDHEN, CDR2 SYDVKM, per germline. The CDR3 consists of 15 residues. CDR3 in DNA: TGTGCCAGCACTCCTCCAGTCCCCACCCCACATACGCAGTATTTT. Translating gives CASTPPVPTPHTQYF.

A single count supports this clone. The CDR3 sequence: CASSFEGQSVGSPLHF. The CDR3 nucleotides are TGTGCCAGCAGCTTCGAGGGACAGTCCGTTGGGTCACCCCTCCACTTT. The chain has TRBV13 and TRBJ1-6; TRBD1 agrees at 7 bases. V was clipped by 3 bases and J by 10 bases; unmatched bases: 12. The CDR3 spans 16 residues. CDR1 and CDR2 from the germline V gene are PRHDT and FYEKMQ (reference sequence).

In its sample, this clone was seen a few times. The chain couples TRBV27 to TRBJ2-7, with D possibly matching TRBD1 (7 bases). Germline V gives CDR1 MNHEY, CDR2 SMNVEV (reference sequence). The CDR3 runs 14 residues. V was trimmed by 3 bases and J by 4 bases, leaving 13 bases between them. The CDR3 here is CASSLAGQRYEQYF. The CDR3 nucleotides read TGTGCCAGCAGTTTGGCGGGACAGCGGTACGAGCAGTACTTC.